Sequencing of this T cell receptor (beta chain) was carried out in a study of blood T cell repertoires in COVID-19. Looking at the study overall: Samples came from the United States, Italy and Spain, spanning acute and convalescent COVID-19.

Sequencing was performed with immunoSEQ multiplex PCR; in TCRdb, only in-frame clones are kept and a portion is missing. The sample contains over 350,000 clones, around nine tenths of which appear only once. Germline CDR1 is LGHDT and CDR2 is YNNKEL (reference sequence). CDR3 length equals 16 residues. Trimming stripped 1 base from V and 4 bases from J, with 16 bases between. Clinical history reported by participants formed the basis on which cohorts were assigned. This TCR came from a woman aged 50 to 60 who had recovered from COVID-19. Input material: PBMCs or T cells enriched from blood (not recorded which). The rearrangement links TRBV3-1 (or the pseudogene TRBV3-2) to TRBJ1-2; D is undetermined. The CDR3 DNA reads as TGTGCCAGCAGCCAAGGTCTCGCTCGCCTCAGCTATGGCTACACCTTC. Translated, it gives CASSQGLARLSYGYTF.